These T cell receptor beta chains were read from a single sample in a study of blood T cell repertoires in COVID-19. The assay was immunoSEQ multiplex PCR, and TCRdb's table has in-frame clones only and misses some. The sample lists more than 250,000 clones, 86% seen once, with approximately 2.2% in the top ten. Sequenced sample: peripheral blood. The receptors derive from a woman under 40 who had recovered from COVID-19. CDR3s include the opening cysteine and the closing phenylalanine or tryptophan. The order of the fields is CDR3 protein, CDR3 DNA, clone size, V gene, J gene, CDR3 length, D gene. The D gene is left open where the match is weak. Clone size is given for some rows only: seen once, a few or many times, or a class if the clone is expanded.

CDR3: CAWNPEGVTGNTIYF; DNA: TGTGCCTGGAATCCCGAGGGAGTGACTGGAAACACCATATATTTT; size: .; V: TRBV30; J: TRBJ1-3; length: 15; D: .
CDR3: CATSVRQGSNQPQHF; DNA: TGTGCCACCAGCGTCAGACAGGGATCGAATCAGCCCCAGCATTTT; size: .; V: TRBV15; J: TRBJ1-5; length: 15; D: TRBD1
CDR3: CASSPYRGAETEAFF; DNA: TGTGCCAGCAGTCCATACAGGGGAGCAGAAACTGAAGCTTTCTTT; size: .; V: TRBV25-1; J: TRBJ1-1; length: 15; D: TRBD1
CDR3: CASSPRGSGLSYNEQFF; DNA: TGCGCCAGCAGCCCGAGGGGTAGCGGACTCTCCTACAATGAGCAGTTCTTC; size: .; V: TRBV4-1; J: TRBJ2-1; length: 17; D: .
CDR3: CASSPSLSYEQYF; DNA: TGTGCCAGTAGCCCGTCCCTCAGCTACGAGCAGTACTTC; size: few; V: TRBV19; J: TRBJ2-7; length: 13; D: .
CDR3: CASGFGREGVYEQYF; DNA: TGTGCCAGCGGATTTGGACGGGAGGGCGTCTACGAGCAGTACTTC; size: once; V: TRBV27; J: TRBJ2-7; length: 15; D: TRBD2
CDR3: CASSEWGGRPSNEQFF; DNA: TGTGCCAGCAGTGAATGGGGCGGGAGGCCTAGCAATGAGCAGTTCTTC; size: .; V: TRBV6-4; J: TRBJ2-1; length: 16; D: TRBD2
CDR3: CASSPDIGTGATGELFF; DNA: TGTGCCAGCAGCCCAGATATCGGGACAGGGGCCACCGGGGAGCTGTTTTTT; size: .; V: TRBV4-2; J: TRBJ2-2; length: 17; D: TRBD1
CDR3: CASSSMDRAYEQYF; DNA: TGTGCCAGCAGCTCGATGGACAGGGCTTACGAGCAGTACTTC; size: .; V: TRBV13; J: TRBJ2-7; length: 14; D: TRBD1
CDR3: CASSLRRGVYEQYF; DNA: TGCGCCAGCAGCTTGAGGCGGGGGGTCTACGAGCAGTACTTC; size: .; V: TRBV5-1; J: TRBJ2-7; length: 14; D: TRBD2